This TCR beta chain was sequenced during a study of shared clonotypes between healthy human individuals. Study context: CD8 memory received one plate per donor, CD8 naive two, CD4 memory three and CD4 naive three. General study points: Clonotype sharing across donors was expected to vary with sequencing depth.

This CDR3 is 13 amino acids long. Germline V gives CDR1 SNHLY, CDR2 FYNNEI. Trimming stripped 3 bases from V and 4 bases from J, with 6 bases between. Points on this clone: Its antigen remains unidentified. Other nucleotide sequences in the sample specify the same CDR3.

As processed by the authors: Filtering differed because ImmunoSEQ produced junction-only sequences that carried no quality scores. The method was immunoSEQ multiplex PCR; TCRdb's version includes in-frame clones alone and lacks a portion of them. For V, J and clone size, that table is used; D and trimming come from the DNA. The top ten hold approximately 0.4% of the sample, which has some 2,500,000 clones, 85% to 95% seen once. Input material: naive CD4+ T cells from PBMCs. Documented subset: CD45RA+ positively selected. V usage is TRBV2 and J usage is TRBJ2-2; D not resolved. This receptor was taken from a man between 18 and 35 years old in good health. Some clones in this sample may be carry-over from other donors' samples. The CDR3 protein is CASSESGTGELFF. CDR3 sequence (DNA): TGTGCCAGCAGTGAGTCCGGCACCGGGGAGCTGTTTTTT.